These 9 T cell receptor beta chains were sequenced from one sample in a study of cytomegalovirus exposure and HLA in healthy donors. The study ran its PCR with 60 Vbeta and 13 Jbeta primers. Sequenced by immunoSEQ multiplex PCR; TCRdb stores in-frame clones only, minus some. There are roughly 170,000 clones in the sample; 75% to 85% occur only once, and about 1.3% lies in the top ten. Sequenced material: PBMCs. Source of these receptors: a girl aged 2 to 9 in good health and CMV-seropositive.

The chain links TRBV7-2 to TRBJ2-7, with a tentative D call TRBD2 (5 bases). Per germline, CDR1 SGHTA and CDR2 FQGNSA. V gave up 5 bases and J gave up 2 bases, with 13 bases separating them. This CDR3 is built from 14 residues. The CDR3: CASSVKERPYEQYF. The CDR3 region has the DNA TGTGCCAGCAGCGTCAAGGAGCGGCCCTACGAGCAGTACTTC.

The V call is TRBV30, the J call TRBJ2-7; 8 bases are shared with TRBD1. The CDR3 has 13 amino acids. Germline lookup yields CDR1 GTSNPN and CDR2 SVGIG (reference sequence). Trimming removed 7 bases from V and 2 bases from J; junction bases left unmatched: 7. The CDR3: CAFGGTGTYEQYF. CDR3 DNA: TGTGCCTTCGGCGGGACAGGCACCTACGAGCAGTACTTC.

The CDR3 loop is CSVEWAGGRYEQYF. The CDR3 DNA reads TGCAGCGTTGAGTGGGCAGGGGGGCGATACGAGCAGTACTTC. This chain uses TRBV29-1 with TRBJ2-5; TRBD1 might be the D (7 bases). The last part of the DNA fits TRBJ2-7 better; the J call may be wrong. The CDR3 totals 14 residues. The germline V gene encodes CDR1 SQVTM and CDR2 ANQGSEA.

This sequence joins TRBV7-9 and TRBJ1-1, with 7 nucleotides matching TRBD1. V shed 5 bases, J shed 8 bases, and the junction held 5 bases outside the gene matches. CDR3 length: 12 residues. Germline CDR1 and CDR2: SEHNR and FQNEAQ (reference sequence). CDR3: CASSHTGEEAFF. The CDR3 DNA reads TGTGCCAGCAGCCACACAGGGGAGGAAGCTTTCTTT.

The chain uses TRBV7-9 and TRBJ2-1, with 7 bases aligning to TRBD2. V lost 5 bases and J lost 0; bases outside the gene matches: 16. The CDR3 is made up of 19 amino acids. CDR1 is SEHNR, CDR2 FQNEAQ, per germline (reference sequence). The CDR3 sequence is CASSNPTGASGSSYNEQFF. DNA for the CDR3: TGTGCCAGCAGCAACCCGACGGGCGCTAGCGGTAGCTCCTACAATGAGCAGTTCTTC.

The rearrangement uses TRBV7-6 and TRBJ2-7; the D gene is possibly TRBD1 (6 bases). The CDR3 is 13 residues long. The germline gives CDR1 SGHVS, CDR2 FNYEAQ. Trimming cost V 2 bases and J 4 bases, with 9 bases left between them. The CDR3 is CASSLSQGYEQYF. The DNA for the CDR3 is TGTGCCAGCAGCTTAAGTCAGGGGTACGAGCAGTACTTC.

The rearrangement joins TRBV6-1 to TRBJ1-5, with unresolved D. This CDR3 has 15 amino acids. V shed 3 bases and J shed 0 bases, with 9 bases lying between them. Per germline, CDR1 MNHNS and CDR2 SASEGT. This CDR3 reads CASSDSANSNQPQHF. The CDR3 bases are TGTGCCAGCAGTGATAGCGCTAATAGCAATCAGCCCCAGCATTTT.

V and J are TRBV4-2 and TRBJ2-1, with 8 bases that match TRBD1. V was clipped by 4 bases and J by 4 bases; unmatched bases: 9. The CDR3 length is 16 residues. Germline assignment: CDR1 LGHNA and CDR2 YNFKEQ. CDR3 DNA: TGTGCCAGCAGCCCAGGGGGCACAGTTTCTTACAATGAGCAGTTCTTC. It codes for CASSPGGTVSYNEQFF.

This clone was recorded once. V is TRBV4-1 and J is TRBJ2-2; D gene unclear. This CDR3 spans 14 amino acids. V lost 1 base to trimming and J lost 3 bases, with 6 bases between them. The germline V gene has CDR1 MGHRA and CDR2 YSYEKL. The chain's CDR3 is CASSQVSYTGELFF. Written as DNA, the CDR3 is TGCGCCAGCAGCCAAGTATCTTACACCGGGGAGCTGTTTTTT.